These T cell receptor beta chains were read from a single sample in a study of blood T cells in healthy people across ages. TCRdb reanalysed the 5' RACE reads using MiXCR and keeps one entry per CDR3 protein. The data hold around 650,000 distinct CDR3 sequences, with roughly 41% observed a single time. The sequenced material came from blood. The source is an elderly man in good health. Each CDR3 is given with its conserved first and last residue. D genes are given only for firm matches. A clone size is listed for some rows: how often the clone was seen (once, few, many), or a class if it is expanded.

J gene,clone size,V gene,D gene,CDR3 DNA,CDR3 protein
TRBJ2-7,.,TRBV2,TRBD1,TGTGCCAGCAGTGTAGGGGACAGAGCCTACGAGCAGTACTTC,CASSVGDRAYEQYF
TRBJ2-5,.,TRBV7-2,.,TGTGCCAGCAGCGGGACTCCCCGAGAGACCCAGTACTTC,CASSGTPRETQYF
TRBJ2-3,many,TRBV20-1,TRBD2,TGCAGTGCTAGAGAGGCTAGCGGTTTTAACACAGATACGCAGTATTTT,CSAREASGFNTDTQYF
TRBJ2-6,.,TRBV4-1,TRBD1,TGCGCCAGCAGCCAAGCCCGGGACAGGTCTGGGGCCAACGTCCTGACTTTC,CASSQARDRSGANVLTF
TRBJ2-5,few,TRBV7-2,.,TGTGCCAGCAGCTTATGGCCAGACAATAAAGAGACCCAGTACTTC,CASSLWPDNKETQYF
TRBJ2-7,.,TRBV4-2,TRBD2,TGTGCCAGCGCCGCGTTCGGGGGCAAGGCAGCGGCGGGGGGGTATGAGCAGTACTTC,CASAAFGGKAAAGGYEQYF
TRBJ2-5,few,TRBV12-3/TRBV12-4,.,TGTGCCAGCAGCCCAAGGACTACCTATCAAGAGACCCAGTACTTC,CASSPRTTYQETQYF
TRBJ2-5,.,TRBV20-1,.,TGCAGTGCTAGAGACTCGGGGGCTCAAGAGACCCAGTACTTC,CSARDSGAQETQYF
TRBJ2-7,.,TRBV7-2,.,TGTGCCAGCAGCTTAAACAGACACTACGAGCAGTACTTC,CASSLNRHYEQYF
TRBJ2-3,few,TRBV6-1,TRBD2,TGTGCCAGCAGTCAGATAGCGGGAAGCACAGATACGCAGTATTTT,CASSQIAGSTDTQYF
TRBJ2-3,.,TRBV4-1,TRBD2,TGCGCCAGCAGCCAAGATGAGGAGACTAGCGGGAGGGCTAGCACAGATACGCAGTATTTT,CASSQDEETSGRASTDTQYF
TRBJ2-5,.,TRBV7-2,.,TGTGCCAGCAGCGTCCAGGGGACGGGGGAGCAGTACTTC,CASSVQGTGEQYF
TRBJ2-7,once,TRBV6-2/TRBV6-3,TRBD2,TGTGCCAGCACCCGGACTAGCGGAGTCCAGTACTTC,CASTRTSGVQYF
TRBJ2-5,few,TRBV12-3/TRBV12-4,.,TGTGCCAGCACTTTCGGGCGACAAGAGACCCAGTACTTC,CASTFGRQETQYF
TRBJ2-1,few,TRBV29-1,.,TGCAGCGCCGCTATGGGGAGCTCCTACAATGAGCAGTTCTTC,CSAAMGSSYNEQFF
TRBJ2-1,few,TRBV20-1,TRBD2,TGCAGTGCTAGAGTGGAGGGAGGGCCCCTTAACTCCTACAATGAGCAGTTCTTC,CSARVEGGPLNSYNEQFF
TRBJ2-5,few,TRBV20-1,TRBD2,TGCAGTGCCACTTCAGCGGGGGGGCCTGGAGAGACCCAGTACTTC,CSATSAGGPGETQYF
TRBJ2-5,.,TRBV10-1,.,TGCGCCAGCAGTGAGTCGAAGGGGCGAGAGACCCAGTACTTC,CASSESKGRETQYF
TRBJ2-2,.,TRBV2,TRBD1,TGTGCCAGCAGTGCAACCGGGACAGGGGTCCCCGGGGAGCTGTTTTTT,CASSATGTGVPGELFF
TRBJ2-7,.,TRBV9,TRBD2,TGTGCCAGCAGCCCCTCACTGAGCGGGAGGATATACGAGCAGTACTTC,CASSPSLSGRIYEQYF
TRBJ2-1,.,TRBV24-1,.,TGTGCCACCGGCCAGCAAGAGACCCAGTTCTTC,CATGQQETQFF
TRBJ1-4,.,TRBV7-9,TRBD1,TGTGCCAGCAGCACAGGGACAGGGACCTCTGAAAAACTGTTTTTT,CASSTGTGTSEKLFF